This TCR beta chain emerged from a study of spatial heterogeneity in lung cancer. The overall study: The cohort: 70 to 75 early-stage, untreated non-small cell lung cancer patients. Fewer alpha-chain than beta-chain sequences were consistently detected.

TCRdb reprocessed the 5' RACE reads via MiXCR and lists one record per CDR3 protein. The sample shows about 120,000 distinct CDR3 sequences, 11% of them seen only once. Indicated time point: blood at routine non-recurrence follow-up after resection. Frozen PBMC, nontumor lung or tumor provided whole RNA, which was sequenced unsorted. The CDR3 has 15 amino acids. V was trimmed by 4 bases and J by 1 base, leaving 13 bases between them. Germline V gene lookup returns CDR1 SGHAT and CDR2 FQNNGV. This clonotype showed up just a few times. What it binds is not known. Study-wide results and caveats: Tumor TCRs that were ubiquitous and expanded showed up in blood more at resection than follow-up.

This chain joins TRBV11-2 and TRBJ2-5; D is tentatively TRBD1 or TRBD2 (6 bases each). The TCR was taken from a female donor with early-stage non-small cell lung cancer. Sequencing used PBMCs, obtained at follow-up. As DNA, the CDR3 is TGTGCCAGCAGCTGGGGGCTGGGGGGCCAAGAGACCCAGTACTTC. This sequence encodes CASSWGLGGQETQYF.